Following are 15 T cell receptor beta chains from one sample sequenced in a study of blood T cell repertoires in COVID-19. Sequencing was performed with immunoSEQ multiplex PCR; in TCRdb, only in-frame clones are kept and a portion is missing. The sample records roughly 300,000 clones, more than 75% being singletons. Sequenced: peripheral blood. The receptors here all came from a woman between 45 and 60 years old with acute or convalescent COVID-19.

The chain combines TRBV9 with TRBJ1-2, with 7 bases aligning to TRBD1. This CDR3 has 13 residues. Germline V lookup: CDR1 SGDLS, CDR2 YYNGEE. The V segment lost 3 bases and the J segment 2 bases; nucleotides outside the gene matches: 1. The CDR3 loop is CASSAQGNYGYTF. CDR3 nucleotide sequence: TGTGCCAGCAGCGCACAGGGGAACTATGGCTACACCTTC. Drawing the rest from reference TRBV9 and TRBJ1-2, the complete variable domain is DSGVTQTPKHLITATGQRVTLRCSPRSGDLSVYWYQQSLDQGLQFLIQYYNGEERAKGNILERFSAQQFPDLHSELNLSSLELGDSALYFCASSAQGNYGYTFGSGTRLTVV.

The rearrangement joins TRBV4-1 to TRBJ1-2, with 7 bases identical to TRBD1. V was pared by 3 bases and J by 3 bases, with 7 bases of the junction left unmatched. There are 15 residues in the CDR3. Germline V gene data show CDR1 as MGHRA and CDR2 as YSYEKL. CDR3 residues: CASSQPDRRDYGYTF. The CDR3 nucleotides are TGCGCCAGCAGCCAGCCGGACAGGAGAGACTATGGCTACACCTTC.

The chain couples TRBV30 to TRBJ2-7; 12 nucleotides line up with TRBD2. The CDR3 has 14 residues. J was trimmed by 3 bases and V by 3 bases; bases with no gene match: 3. Germline CDR1 GTSNPN, CDR2 SVGIG (reference sequence). DNA for the CDR3: TGTGCCTGGAGGCAGACTAGCGGGGGCTACGAGCAGTACTTC. Translation gives CAWRQTSGGYEQYF.

This chain links TRBV2 with TRBJ1-4; TRBD1 might be the D (5 bases). There are 14 residues in the CDR3. Trimming pared 5 bases from V and 7 bases from J, leaving 14 bases between. Germline V gives CDR1 SNHLY, CDR2 FYNNEI. DNA of the CDR3: TGTGCCAGCAGTATGGGACTTTCTCTTGAAAAACTGTTTTTT. Its translation: CASSMGLSLEKLFF.

This clone was seen more than once but under ten times. The chain combines TRBV4-2 with TRBJ2-7, with a possible D match to TRBD1 (6 bases). Looked up from germline, CDR1 is LGHNA and CDR2 is YNFKEQ. V was pared by 1 base and J by 3 bases, with 10 bases between. The CDR3 is 14 amino acids. The CDR3 protein is CASSQAFRGYEQYF. The CDR3 region has the DNA TGTGCCAGCAGCCAAGCTTTCAGGGGCTACGAGCAGTACTTC.

This clone was observed a single time. The chain carries TRBV5-1 and TRBJ1-5; D may be TRBD1 (5 bases). Trimming stripped 0 bases from V and 8 bases from J, with 12 bases between. The CDR3 has 14 residues. CDR1 is SGHRS, CDR2 YFSETQ, per germline. The CDR3, as DNA: TGCGCCAGCAGCTTGGCCGGGGGGGGAGAGCCCCAGCATTTT. This encodes CASSLAGGGEPQHF.

V usage is TRBV6-2 or TRBV6-3 and J usage is TRBJ1-2; 9 bases match TRBD1. From germline, CDR1 is MNHEY and CDR2 SVGEGT. J was trimmed by 8 bases and V by 5 bases; bases with no gene match: 18. This CDR3 is built from 17 residues. CDR3 sequence reads: CASSGLRVDRGLRGYTF. DNA for the CDR3: TGTGCCAGCAGTGGCCTCCGGGTGGACAGGGGCCTAAGAGGCTACACCTTC.

V gene TRBV11-2 combines with J gene TRBJ2-7; D is uncertain. Germline CDR1 reads SGHAT; CDR2 reads FQNNGV. This CDR3 has 14 amino acids. V gave up 1 base and J gave up 2 bases, with 9 bases separating them. The CDR3 coding sequence is TGTGCCAGCAGCTTAGTTTGGGCACCCTACGAGCAGTACTTC. Its protein product is CASSLVWAPYEQYF.

This sequence joins TRBV19 and TRBJ1-2; 10 bases agree with TRBD1. Germline-derived CDR1 and CDR2 are LNHDA and SQIVND (reference sequence). J lost 7 bases, V lost 3 bases, and 11 bases had no gene match. CDR3 length: 16 amino acids. For the CDR3, the DNA is TGTGCCAGTAGTATCAAGACAGGGGGCACGGTTAGTGGCTACACCTTC. It is translated as CASSIKTGGTVSGYTF. The whole variable domain, remainder taken from reference TRBV19 and TRBJ1-2, is DGGITQSPKYLFRKEGQNVTLSCEQNLNHDAMYWYRQDPGQGLRLIYYSQIVNDFQKGDIAEGYSVSREKKESFPLTVTSAQKNPTAFYLCASSIKTGGTVSGYTFGSGTRLTVV.

The rearrangement links TRBV29-1 to TRBJ1-5; TRBD1 is a possible D gene (5 bases). The CDR3 sequence is 14 residues long. CDR1 is SQVTM and CDR2 is ANQGSEA in the germline V gene. V lost 6 bases to trimming and J lost 3 bases, with 15 bases between them. DNA for the CDR3: TGCAGCGTCGCGGGGCAGAACTCCAATCAGCCCCAGCATTTT. The encoded protein is CSVAGQNSNQPQHF.

The chain joins TRBV24-1 to TRBJ1-5; a weak D match, TRBD1 (6 bases). Trimming took 1 base from V and 3 from J, leaving 12 bases between them. The CDR3 contains 16 residues. Germline assignment: CDR1 KGHDR and CDR2 SFDVKD. The CDR3 loop is CATSDLKGGINQPQHF. As DNA, the CDR3 is TGTGCCACCAGTGATTTAAAGGGGGGGATCAATCAGCCCCAGCATTTT.

The chain has TRBV11-2 and TRBJ2-1; the D gene is possibly TRBD2 (5 bases). There are 14 residues in the CDR3. Per the germline V gene, CDR1 is SGHAT and CDR2 is FQNNGV. V was shortened by 6 bases and J by 0 bases, with 9 bases between the two germline ends. CDR3 region: CASSESGSYNEQFF. CDR3 nucleotide sequence: TGTGCCAGCAGTGAAAGCGGCTCCTACAATGAGCAGTTCTTC. Combining the CDR3 with reference TRBV11-2 and TRBJ2-1 gives the whole variable domain EAGVAQSPRYKIIEKRQSVAFWCNPISGHATLYWYQQILGQGPKLLIQFQNNGVVDDSQLPKDRFSAERLKGVDSTLKIQPAKLEDSAVYLCASSESGSYNEQFFGPGTRLTVL.

The chain couples TRBV5-5 to TRBJ2-3; D is unresolved. Trimming took off 4 bases at V and 2 bases at J, with 23 bases between the two ends. CDR1 is SGHKS, CDR2 YYEKEE, per germline (reference sequence). This CDR3 has 18 residues. The CDR3 DNA sequence: TGTGCCAGCAGCGTCGCCCTATCAGACCCTGCGGTCACAGATACGCAGTATTTT. This encodes CASSVALSDPAVTDTQYF.

V is TRBV7-3 and J is TRBJ2-5; D gene ambiguous. The CDR3 consists of 13 residues. The ends were cut back, 2 bases at V and 3 bases at J, with 7 bases in the middle. The germline gives CDR1 SGHTA, CDR2 FQGTGA. CDR3 sequence: CASSLHSKETQYF. The CDR3 DNA reads TGTGCCAGCAGCTTACACAGTAAAGAGACCCAGTACTTC.

The J gene is TRBJ2-6, the V gene TRBV28; the D is unclear. The V and J ends lost 4 bases and 2 bases respectively, with 9 bases between them. This CDR3 has 15 residues. The V gene's germline CDR1 is MDHEN and CDR2 SYDVKM. The DNA of the CDR3 is TGTGCCAGCAGTTCTGCAGCGACTGGGGCCAACGTCCTGACTTTC. Amino acids: CASSSAATGANVLTF.